The clone carrying this T cell receptor (beta chain) was detected only once. What it recognizes is unknown. This likely comes from a read error, as the CDR3 has no conserved phenylalanine or tryptophan at its end. Semi-nested PCR with Nested Universal Primer A followed constant-region reverse priming of full-length variable regions. TCRdb reanalysed the 5' RACE reads using MiXCR and keeps one entry per CDR3 protein. The sample lists 6,400 or so distinct CDR3 sequences; 55% to 60% were seen once. Study conclusions and caveats: The larger-cohort validation was restricted to a single TCR beta V-J rearrangement rather than whole repertoires.

The sequence derives from a female donor with breast cancer. Specimen: tumor-infiltrating memory CD4+ T cells sorted from the breast tumor. The subset denotes: memory CD4+ T cells, CD4+CD45RO+CD25-.

The CDR3 spells CASSSTGRSYGYTS. CDR3 bases: TGTGCCAGCAGCTCCACAGGGCGGAGCTATGGCTACACCTCC. The chain couples TRBV7-9 to TRBJ1-2, with D perhaps TRBD1 (6 bases). Looked up from germline, CDR1 is SEHNR and CDR2 is FQNEAQ (reference sequence). V shed 4 bases and J shed 4 bases, with 13 bases lying between them. This CDR3 comprises 14 residues.